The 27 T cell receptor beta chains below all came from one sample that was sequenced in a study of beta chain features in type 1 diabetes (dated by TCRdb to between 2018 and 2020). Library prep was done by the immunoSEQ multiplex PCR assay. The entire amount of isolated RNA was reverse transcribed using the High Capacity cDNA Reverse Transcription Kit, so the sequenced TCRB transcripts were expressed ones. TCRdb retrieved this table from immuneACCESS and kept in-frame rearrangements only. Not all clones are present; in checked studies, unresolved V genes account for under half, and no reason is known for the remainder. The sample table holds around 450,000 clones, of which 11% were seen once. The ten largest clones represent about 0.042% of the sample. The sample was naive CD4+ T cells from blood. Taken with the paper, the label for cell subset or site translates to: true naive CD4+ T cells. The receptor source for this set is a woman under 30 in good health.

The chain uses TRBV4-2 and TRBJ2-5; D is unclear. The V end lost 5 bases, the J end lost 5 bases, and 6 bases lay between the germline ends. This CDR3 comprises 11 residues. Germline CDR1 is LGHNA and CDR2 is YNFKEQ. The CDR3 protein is CASSVGETQYF. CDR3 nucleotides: TGTGCCAGCAGCGTCGGGGAGACCCAGTACTTC.

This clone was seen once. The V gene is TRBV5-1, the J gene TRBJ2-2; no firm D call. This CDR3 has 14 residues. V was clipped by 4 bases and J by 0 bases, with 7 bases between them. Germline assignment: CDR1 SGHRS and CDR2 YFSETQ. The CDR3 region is CASSAGSNTGELFF. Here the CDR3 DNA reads TGCGCCAGCAGCGCCGGTTCGAACACCGGGGAGCTGTTTTTT.

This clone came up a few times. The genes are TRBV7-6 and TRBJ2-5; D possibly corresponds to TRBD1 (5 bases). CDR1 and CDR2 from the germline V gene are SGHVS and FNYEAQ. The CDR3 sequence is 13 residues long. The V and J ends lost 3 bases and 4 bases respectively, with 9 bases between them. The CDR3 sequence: CASSLGLRETQYF. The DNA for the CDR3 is TGTGCCAGCAGCTTGGGGCTGAGAGAGACCCAGTACTTC. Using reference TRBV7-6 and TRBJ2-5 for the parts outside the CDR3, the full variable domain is GAGVSQSPRYKVTKRGQDVALRCDPISGHVSLYWYRQALGQGPEFLTYFNYEAQQDKSGLPNDRFSAERPEGSISTLTIQRTEQRDSAMYRCASSLGLRETQYFGPGTRLLVL.

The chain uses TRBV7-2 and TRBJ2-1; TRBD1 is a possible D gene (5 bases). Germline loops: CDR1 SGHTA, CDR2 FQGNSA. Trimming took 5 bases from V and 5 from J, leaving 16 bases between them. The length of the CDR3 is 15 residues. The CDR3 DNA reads TGTGCCAGCAGCCCCGCAGGGTTCGTCAACAATGAGCAGTTCTTC. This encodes CASSPAGFVNNEQFF.

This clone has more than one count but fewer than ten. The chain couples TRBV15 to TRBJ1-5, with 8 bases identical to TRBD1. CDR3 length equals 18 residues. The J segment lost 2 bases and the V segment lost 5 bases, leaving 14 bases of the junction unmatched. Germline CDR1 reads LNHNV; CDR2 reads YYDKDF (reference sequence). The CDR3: CATSGDRTFEGGNQPQHF. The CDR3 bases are TGTGCCACCAGCGGGGACAGGACCTTCGAGGGAGGCAATCAGCCCCAGCATTTT.

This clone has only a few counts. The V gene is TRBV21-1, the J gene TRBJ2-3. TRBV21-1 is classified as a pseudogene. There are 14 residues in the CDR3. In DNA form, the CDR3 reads TGTGCCAGCAGTAAGGCATCCCGCCCAGATACGCAGTATTTT. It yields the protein CASSKASRPDTQYF.

CDR3 DNA sequence: TGTGCCAGCAGCTTGGACAGGGCCAGCACCGGGGAGCTGTTTTTT. This encodes CASSLDRASTGELFF. V is TRBV7-7 and J is TRBJ2-2, with TRBD1 matching 8 bases. Germline V gene sequence: CDR1 SSHAT, CDR2 FNYEAQ (reference sequence). With V trimmed by 3 bases and J by 4 bases, 4 bases remained unmatched. This CDR3 contains 15 residues.

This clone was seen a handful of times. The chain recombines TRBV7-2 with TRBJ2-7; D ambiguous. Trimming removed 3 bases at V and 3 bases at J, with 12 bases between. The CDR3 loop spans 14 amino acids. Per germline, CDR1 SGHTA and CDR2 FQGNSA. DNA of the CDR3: TGTGCCAGCAGCTTCAATACAGTCAGCTACGAGCAGTACGTC. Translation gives CASSFNTVSYEQYV.

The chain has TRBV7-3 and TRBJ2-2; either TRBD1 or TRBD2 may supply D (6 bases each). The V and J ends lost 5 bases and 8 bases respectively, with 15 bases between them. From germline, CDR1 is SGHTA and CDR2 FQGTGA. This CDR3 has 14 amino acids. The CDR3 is CASSPEGGIGELFF. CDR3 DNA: TGTGCCAGCAGCCCCGAAGGGGGGATTGGGGAGCTGTTTTTT.

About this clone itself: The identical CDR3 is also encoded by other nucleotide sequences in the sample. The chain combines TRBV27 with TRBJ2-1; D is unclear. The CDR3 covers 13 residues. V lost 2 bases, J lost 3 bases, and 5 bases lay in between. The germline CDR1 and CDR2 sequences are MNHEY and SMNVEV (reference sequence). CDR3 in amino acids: CASSLRGYNEQFF. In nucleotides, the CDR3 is TGTGCCAGCAGTTTAAGAGGCTACAATGAGCAGTTCTTC.

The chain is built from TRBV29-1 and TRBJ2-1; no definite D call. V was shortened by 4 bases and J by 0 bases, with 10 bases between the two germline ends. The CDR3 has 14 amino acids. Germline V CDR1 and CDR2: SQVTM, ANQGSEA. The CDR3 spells CSVVRSSSYNEQFF. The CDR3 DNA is TGCAGCGTTGTGAGAAGTAGCTCCTACAATGAGCAGTTCTTC.

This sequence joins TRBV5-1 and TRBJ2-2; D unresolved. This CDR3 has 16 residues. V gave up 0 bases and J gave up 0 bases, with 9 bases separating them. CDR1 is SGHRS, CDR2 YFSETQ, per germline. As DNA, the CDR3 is TGCGCCAGCAGCTTGGGGACGGTCGCGAACACCGGGGAGCTGTTTTTT. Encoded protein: CASSLGTVANTGELFF. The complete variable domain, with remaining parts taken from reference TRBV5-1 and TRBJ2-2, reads KAGVTQTPRYLIKTRGQQVTLSCSPISGHRSVSWYQQTPGQGLQFLFEYFSETQRNKGNFPGRFSGRQFSNSRSEMNVSTLELGDSALYLCASSLGTVANTGELFFGEGSRLTVL.

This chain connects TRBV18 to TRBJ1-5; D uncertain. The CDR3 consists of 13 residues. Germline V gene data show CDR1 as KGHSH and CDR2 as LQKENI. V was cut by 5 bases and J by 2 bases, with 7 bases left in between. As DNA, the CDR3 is TGTGCCAGCTCATCTCAGGGCAATCAGCCCCAGCATTTT. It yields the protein CASSSQGNQPQHF. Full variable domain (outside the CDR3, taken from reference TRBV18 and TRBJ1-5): NAGVMQNPRHLVRRRGQEARLRCSPMKGHSHVYWYRQLPEEGLKFMVYLQKENIIDESGMPKERFSAEFPKEGPSILRIQQVVRGDSAAYFCASSSQGNQPQHFGDGTRLSIL.

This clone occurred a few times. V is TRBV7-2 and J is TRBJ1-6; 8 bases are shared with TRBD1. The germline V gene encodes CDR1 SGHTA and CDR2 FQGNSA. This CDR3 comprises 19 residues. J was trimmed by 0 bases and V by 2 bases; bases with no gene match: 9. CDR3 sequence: CASSLRTGGLSSYNSPLHF. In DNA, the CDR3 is TGTGCCAGCAGCTTAAGAACAGGGGGTTTAAGCTCCTATAATTCACCCCTCCACTTT. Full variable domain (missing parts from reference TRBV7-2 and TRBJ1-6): GAGVSQSPSNKVTEKGKDVELRCDPISGHTALYWYRQSLGQGLEFLIYFQGNSAPDKSGLPSDRFSAERTGGSVSTLTIQRTQQEDSAVYLCASSLRTGGLSSYNSPLHFGNGTRLTVT.

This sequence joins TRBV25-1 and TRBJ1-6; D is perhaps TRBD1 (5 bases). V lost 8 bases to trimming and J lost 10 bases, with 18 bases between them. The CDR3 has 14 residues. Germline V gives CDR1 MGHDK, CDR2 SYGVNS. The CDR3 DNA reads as TGTGCCAGCCAACAGTCGGGGCTGGGGTCACCCCTCCACTTT. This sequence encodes CASQQSGLGSPLHF.

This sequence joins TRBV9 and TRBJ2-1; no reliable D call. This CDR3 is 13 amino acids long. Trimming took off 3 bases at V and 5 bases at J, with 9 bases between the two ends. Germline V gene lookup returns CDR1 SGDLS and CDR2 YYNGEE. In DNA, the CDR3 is TGTGCCAGCAGCGGAGTGGGTCACAATGAGCAGTTCTTC. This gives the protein CASSGVGHNEQFF.

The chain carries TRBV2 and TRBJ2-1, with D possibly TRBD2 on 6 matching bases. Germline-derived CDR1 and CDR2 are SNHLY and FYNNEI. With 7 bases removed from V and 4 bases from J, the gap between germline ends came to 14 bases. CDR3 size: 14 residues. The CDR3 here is CASNRRAVYNEQFF. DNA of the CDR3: TGTGCCAGCAACCGGAGGGCCGTTTACAATGAGCAGTTCTTC.

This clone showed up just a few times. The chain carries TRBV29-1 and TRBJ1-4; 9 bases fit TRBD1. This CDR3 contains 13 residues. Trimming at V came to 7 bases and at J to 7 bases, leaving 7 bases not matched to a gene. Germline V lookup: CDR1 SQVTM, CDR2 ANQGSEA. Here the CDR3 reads CSAVDRGSEKLFF. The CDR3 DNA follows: TGCAGCGCTGTGGACAGGGGTAGTGAAAAACTGTTTTTT.

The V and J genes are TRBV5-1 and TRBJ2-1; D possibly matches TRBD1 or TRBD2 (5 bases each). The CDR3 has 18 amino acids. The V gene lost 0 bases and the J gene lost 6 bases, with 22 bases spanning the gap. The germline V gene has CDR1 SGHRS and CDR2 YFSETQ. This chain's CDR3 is CASSLVRLAGGGGNEQFF. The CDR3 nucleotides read TGCGCCAGCAGCTTGGTGCGTCTAGCAGGAGGTGGGGGCAATGAGCAGTTCTTC.

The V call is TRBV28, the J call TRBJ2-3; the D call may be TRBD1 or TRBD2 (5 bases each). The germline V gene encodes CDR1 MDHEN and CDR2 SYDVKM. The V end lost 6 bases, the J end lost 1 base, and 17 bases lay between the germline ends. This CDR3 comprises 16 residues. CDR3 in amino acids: CASSPPGSARTDTQYF. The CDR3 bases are TGTGCCAGCAGCCCCCCAGGGAGCGCCCGCACAGATACGCAGTATTTT. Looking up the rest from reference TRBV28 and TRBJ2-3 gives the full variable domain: DVKVTQSSRYLVKRTGEKVFLECVQDMDHENMFWYRQDPGLGLRLIYFSYDVKMKEKGDIPEGYSVSREKKERFSLILESASTNQTSMYLCASSPPGSARTDTQYFGPGTRLTVL.

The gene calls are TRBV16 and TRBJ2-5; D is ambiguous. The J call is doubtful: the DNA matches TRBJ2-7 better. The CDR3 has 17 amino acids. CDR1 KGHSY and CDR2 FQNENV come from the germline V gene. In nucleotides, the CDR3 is TGTGCCAGCAGCCAAATGCAGGAAGGACCCCCTTTGGGCGAGCAGTACTTC. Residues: CASSQMQEGPPLGEQYF.

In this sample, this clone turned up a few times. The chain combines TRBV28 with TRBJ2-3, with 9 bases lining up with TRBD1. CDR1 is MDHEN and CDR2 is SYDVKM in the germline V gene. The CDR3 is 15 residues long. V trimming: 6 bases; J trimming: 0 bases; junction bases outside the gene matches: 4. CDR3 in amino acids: CASSPGTGSTDTQYF. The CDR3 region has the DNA TGTGCCAGCAGCCCTGGGACAGGGAGCACAGATACGCAGTATTTT.

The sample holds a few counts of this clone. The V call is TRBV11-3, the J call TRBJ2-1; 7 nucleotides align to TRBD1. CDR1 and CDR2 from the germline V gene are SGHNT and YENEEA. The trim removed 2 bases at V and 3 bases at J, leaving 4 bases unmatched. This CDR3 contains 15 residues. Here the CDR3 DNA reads TGTGCCAGCAGCTTATGGGCAGGGGGCTACAATGAGCAGTTCTTC. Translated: CASSLWAGGYNEQFF.

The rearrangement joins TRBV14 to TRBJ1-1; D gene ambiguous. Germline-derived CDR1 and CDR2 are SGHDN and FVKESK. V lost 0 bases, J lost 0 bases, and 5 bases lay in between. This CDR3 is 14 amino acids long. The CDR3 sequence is CASSQDPLNTEAFF. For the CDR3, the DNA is TGTGCCAGCAGCCAAGATCCGCTGAACACTGAAGCTTTCTTT.

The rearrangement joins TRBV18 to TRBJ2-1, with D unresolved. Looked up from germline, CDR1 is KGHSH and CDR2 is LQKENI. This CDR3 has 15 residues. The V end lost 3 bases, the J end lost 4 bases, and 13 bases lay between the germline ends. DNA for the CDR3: TGTGCCAGCTCACCTGCCCCACCGGAGTACAATGAGCAGTTCTTC. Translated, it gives CASSPAPPEYNEQFF.

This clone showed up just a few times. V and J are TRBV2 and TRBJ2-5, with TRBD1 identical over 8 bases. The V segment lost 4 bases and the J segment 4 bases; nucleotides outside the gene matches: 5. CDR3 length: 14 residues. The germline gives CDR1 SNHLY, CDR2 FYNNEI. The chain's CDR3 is CASSGQTGVETQYF. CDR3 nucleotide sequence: TGTGCCAGCAGTGGCCAGACAGGGGTAGAGACCCAGTACTTC.

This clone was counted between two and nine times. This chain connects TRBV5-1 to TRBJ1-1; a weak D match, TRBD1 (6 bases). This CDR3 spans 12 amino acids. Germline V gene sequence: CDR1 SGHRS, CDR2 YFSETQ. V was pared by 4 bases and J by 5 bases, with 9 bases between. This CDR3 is CASSVDRTEAFF. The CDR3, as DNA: TGCGCCAGCAGCGTGGACAGAACTGAAGCTTTCTTT.